This TCR beta chain was obtained from a study of T cells in Graves' hyperthyroidism and ophthalmopathy. Study results and limitations: Within blood appeared most thyroid clonotypes that had expanded above 0.001.

Losses at the gene ends were 3 bases for V and 4 bases for J; bases not matched to a gene: 4. This CDR3 comprises 15 residues. The V gene's germline CDR1 is SGHTA and CDR2 FQGNSA. Points on this clonotype: No antigen is known for it.

The CDR3 regions of TCR beta were amplified from RNA transcripts. TCR CDR3 underwent first-round RT-PCR with the HTBI primer set. TCRdb reprocessed the multiplex PCR reads with MiXCR, giving one entry per CDR3 protein. The table has 330,000 or so distinct CDR3 sequences, roughly a fifth seen once. This TCR came from a man aged 45-65 years with Graves' ophthalmopathy. The sequencing sample was made of blood. The chain recombines TRBV7-2 with TRBJ2-4, with 9 bases matching TRBD1. The CDR3: CASSFTGGLKNIQYF. The CDR3 DNA reads TGTGCCAGCAGCTTTACAGGGGGCTTAAAAAACATTCAGTACTTC.